A selection of T cell receptor beta chains follows, all from one sample in a study of CD8+ T cells in alopecia areata. Repertoires were generated with immunoSEQ multiplex PCR, while TCRdb's copy carries only in-frame clones and drops some. The data contain fewer than 100,000 clones, roughly two thirds of them singletons. The sample in question was CD8+ T cells sorted from blood, obtained at week 4, from a patient treated with tofacitinib. The receptor set was obtained from a human donor with alopecia areata. Each CDR3 is given without its conserved first and last residue. Fields, in order: CDR3 protein, clone size, V gene. Not all rows give a size; the values are once, few, many and, for expanded clones, a class.

CDR3 protein: ASSPTELAGIQETQY
clone size: NA
V gene: TRBV4-1

CDR3 protein: ASSLGHPPRANQPQH
clone size: NA
V gene: TRBV7-2

CDR3 protein: ASSLGTYNYEQY
clone size: NA
V gene: TRBV5-1

CDR3 protein: ASSEVGSTYNEQF
clone size: NA
V gene: TRBV7-9

CDR3 protein: AISDGTEAF
clone size: NA
V gene: TRBV10-3

CDR3 protein: ASSPPRDRPYEQY
clone size: NA
V gene: TRBV7-9

CDR3 protein: ASSQDEDSYSGANVLT
clone size: NA
V gene: TRBV4-3

CDR3 protein: ASSQTGLGNTEAF
clone size: few
V gene: TRBV4-3

CDR3 protein: ASSLSGIDGYT
clone size: few
V gene: TRBV27

CDR3 protein: ASSQDAPGSTNEKLF
clone size: NA
V gene: TRBV4-1

CDR3 protein: ASTHQGMHEQF
clone size: NA
V gene: TRBV27

CDR3 protein: ASSAKRVIHSGANVLT
clone size: once
V gene: TRBV9

CDR3 protein: ASSPLAGDYEQY
clone size: NA
V gene: TRBV4-1

CDR3 protein: ASSYRGGNTEAF
clone size: NA
V gene: TRBV7-9

CDR3 protein: AIQGGANQPQH
clone size: once
V gene: TRBV2

CDR3 protein: ASSRDDNEQF
clone size: once
V gene: TRBV6-5